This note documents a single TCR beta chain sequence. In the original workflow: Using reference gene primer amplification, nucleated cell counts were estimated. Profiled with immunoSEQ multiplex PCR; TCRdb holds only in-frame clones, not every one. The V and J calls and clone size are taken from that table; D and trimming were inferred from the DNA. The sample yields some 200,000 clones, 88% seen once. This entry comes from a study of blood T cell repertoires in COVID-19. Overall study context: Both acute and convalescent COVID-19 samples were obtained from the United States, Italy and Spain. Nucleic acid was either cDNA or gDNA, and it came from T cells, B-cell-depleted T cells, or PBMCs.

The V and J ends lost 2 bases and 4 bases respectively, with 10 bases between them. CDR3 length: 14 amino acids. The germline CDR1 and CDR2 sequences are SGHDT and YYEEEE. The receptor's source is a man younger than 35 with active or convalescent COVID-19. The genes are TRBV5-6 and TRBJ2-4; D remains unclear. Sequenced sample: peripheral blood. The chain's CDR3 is CASSFSAAKNIQYF. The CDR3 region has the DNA TGTGCCAGCAGCTTCTCCGCTGCGAAAAACATTCAGTACTTC.